This TCR beta chain appears in the sequencing data of a study of CD8 T cells in Susac syndrome. The V end lost 1 base, the J end lost 11 bases, and 14 bases lay between the germline ends. Germline V CDR1 and CDR2: SGHDN, FVKESK. The CDR3 length is 13 residues. Study results and limitations: The authors acknowledged that the study's TCR sequencing and HLA analysis involved relatively few individuals.

Random hexamers primed reverse transcription of 0.5 to 1 ug RNA. Amplification of TCR beta CDR3 across 54 Vbeta and 13 Jbeta was performed with immunoSEQ multiplex PCR. TCRdb re-derived calls from the immunoSEQ multiplex PCR reads in MiXCR, one entry per CDR3 protein. The profile shows roughly 110,000 distinct CDR3 sequences, about 90% of them singletons. On this clonotype itself: As yet, its antigen is unknown.

TCR beta sequencing covered blood CD8+ and CD4+ T cells. Healthy donors acted as controls, with matching for age and sex. Sequenced sample: CD4+ T cells from PBMCs. The receptor comes from a human donor in good health. The chain joins TRBV14 to TRBJ1-1; unclear D gene. The CDR3 reads CASSQVRGESAFF. In nucleotides, the CDR3 is TGTGCCAGCAGCCAAGTTCGCGGGGAATCCGCTTTCTTT.